This T cell receptor beta chain originates from a study of cytomegalovirus exposure and HLA in healthy donors. Of note for this clone: No antigen is known for it.

The PCR had 60 Vbeta and 13 Jbeta primers. Here immunoSEQ multiplex PCR was the method, and the copy in TCRdb shows in-frame clones only, minus some. The table lists 95,000 to 150,000 clones, 70% to 85% of them singletons, with 3.7% in the top ten. Study-level findings and limits: The authors enumerated 164 TCR beta chains as linked to cytomegalovirus. Several of the most significant clusters appeared linked to common viral pathogens, based on a later analysis. A missense variant in DCLRE1C was later tied to TCR beta V- and J-gene trimming.

This TCR was recovered from a human donor in good health. Sequenced sample: PBMCs.

The CDR3 sequence is CASSPSGLYEQYF. The DNA of the CDR3 is TGTGCCAGCAGTCCATCAGGGCTATACGAGCAGTACTTC. V is TRBV6-5 and J is TRBJ2-7; tentative D call: TRBD1 (5 bases). This CDR3 region has 13 residues. Germline V gene sequence: CDR1 MNHEY, CDR2 SVGAGI. V dropped 5 bases and J dropped 4 bases, with 12 bases sitting between them.